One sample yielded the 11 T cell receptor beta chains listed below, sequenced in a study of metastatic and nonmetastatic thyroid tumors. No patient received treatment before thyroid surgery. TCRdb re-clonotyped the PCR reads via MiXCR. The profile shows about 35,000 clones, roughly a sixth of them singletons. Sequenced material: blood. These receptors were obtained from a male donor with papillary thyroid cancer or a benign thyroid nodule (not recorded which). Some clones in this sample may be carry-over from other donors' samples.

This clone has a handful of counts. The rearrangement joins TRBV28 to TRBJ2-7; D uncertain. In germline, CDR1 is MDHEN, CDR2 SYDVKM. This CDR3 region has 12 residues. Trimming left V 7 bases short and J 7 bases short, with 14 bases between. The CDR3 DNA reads TGTGCCAGCATCCCGGCATGGAGAGAGCAGTACTTC. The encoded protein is CASIPAWREQYF.

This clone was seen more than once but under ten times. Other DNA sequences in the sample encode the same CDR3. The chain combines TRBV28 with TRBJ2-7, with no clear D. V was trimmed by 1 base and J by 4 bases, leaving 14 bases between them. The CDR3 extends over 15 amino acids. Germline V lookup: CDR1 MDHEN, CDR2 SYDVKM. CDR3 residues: CASSLSQEIFYEQYF. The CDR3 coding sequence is TGTGCCAGCAGTTTATCCCAGGAAATATTTTACGAGCAGTACTTC.

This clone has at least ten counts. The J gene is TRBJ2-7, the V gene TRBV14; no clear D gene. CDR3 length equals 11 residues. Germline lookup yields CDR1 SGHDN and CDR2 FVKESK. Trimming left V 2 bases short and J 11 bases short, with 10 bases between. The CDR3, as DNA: TGTGCCAGCAGCCAAACTCGGACCAAGTACTTC. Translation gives CASSQTRTKYF. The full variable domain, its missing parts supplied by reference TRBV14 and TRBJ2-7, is EAGVTQFPSHSVIEKGQTVTLRCDPISGHDNLYWYRRVMGKEIKFLLHFVKESKQDESGMPNNRFLAERTGGTYSTLKVQPAELEDSGVYFCASSQTRTKYFGPGTRLTVT.

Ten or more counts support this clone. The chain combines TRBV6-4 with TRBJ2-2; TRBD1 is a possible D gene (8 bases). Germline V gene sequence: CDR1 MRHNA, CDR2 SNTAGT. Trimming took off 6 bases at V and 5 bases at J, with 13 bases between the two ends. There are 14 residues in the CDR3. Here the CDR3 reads CASRGQGGTGELFF. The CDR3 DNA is TGTGCCAGCAGAGGACAGGGAGGGACCGGGGAGCTGTTTTTT.

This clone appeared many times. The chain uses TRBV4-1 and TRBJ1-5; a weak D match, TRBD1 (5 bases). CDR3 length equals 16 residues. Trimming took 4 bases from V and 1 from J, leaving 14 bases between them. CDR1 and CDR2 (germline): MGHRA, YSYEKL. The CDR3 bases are TGCGCCAGCAGCCTCAAGGAGGGGTCGAGCAATCAGCCCCAGCATTTT. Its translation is CASSLKEGSSNQPQHF.

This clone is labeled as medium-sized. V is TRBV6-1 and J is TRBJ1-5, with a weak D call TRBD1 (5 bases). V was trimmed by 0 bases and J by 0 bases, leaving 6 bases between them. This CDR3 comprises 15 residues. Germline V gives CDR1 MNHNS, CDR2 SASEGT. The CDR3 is CASSEAQVSNQPQHF. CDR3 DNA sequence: TGTGCCAGCAGTGAAGCACAGGTTAGCAATCAGCCCCAGCATTTT.

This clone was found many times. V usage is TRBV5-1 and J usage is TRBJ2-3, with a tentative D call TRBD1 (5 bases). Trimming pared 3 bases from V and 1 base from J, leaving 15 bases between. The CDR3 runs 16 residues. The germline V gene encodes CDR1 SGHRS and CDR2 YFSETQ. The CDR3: CASSSLGVSGTDTQYF. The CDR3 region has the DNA TGCGCCAGCAGCTCGTTAGGGGTCTCTGGCACAGATACGCAGTATTTT.

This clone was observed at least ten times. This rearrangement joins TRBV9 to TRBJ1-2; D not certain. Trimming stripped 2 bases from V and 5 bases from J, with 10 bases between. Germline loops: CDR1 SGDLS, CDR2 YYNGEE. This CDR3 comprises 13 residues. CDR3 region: CASSVVLSYGYTF. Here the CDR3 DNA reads TGTGCCAGCAGCGTTGTACTATCTTATGGCTACACCTTC.

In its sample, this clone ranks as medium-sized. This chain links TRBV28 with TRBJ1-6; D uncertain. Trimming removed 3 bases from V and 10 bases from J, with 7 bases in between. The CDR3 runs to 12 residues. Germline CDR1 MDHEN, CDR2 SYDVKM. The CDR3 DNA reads TGTGCCAGCAGTTTCCAAGCATCACCCCTCCACTTT. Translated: CASSFQASPLHF. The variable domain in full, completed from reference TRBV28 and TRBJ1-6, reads DVKVTQSSRYLVKRTGEKVFLECVQDMDHENMFWYRQDPGLGLRLIYFSYDVKMKEKGDIPEGYSVSREKKERFSLILESASTNQTSMYLCASSFQASPLHFGNGTRLTVT.

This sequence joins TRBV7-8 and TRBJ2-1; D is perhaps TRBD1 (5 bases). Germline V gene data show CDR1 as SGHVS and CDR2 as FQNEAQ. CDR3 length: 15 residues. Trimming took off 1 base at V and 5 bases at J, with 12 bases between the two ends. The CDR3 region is CASSLGRGWDNEQFF. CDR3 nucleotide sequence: TGTGCCAGCAGCTTAGGAAGGGGTTGGGACAATGAGCAGTTCTTC.

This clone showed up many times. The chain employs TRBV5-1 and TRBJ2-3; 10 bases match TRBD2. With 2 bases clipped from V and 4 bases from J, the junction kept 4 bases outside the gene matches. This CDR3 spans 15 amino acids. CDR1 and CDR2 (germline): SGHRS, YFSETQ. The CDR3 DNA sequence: TGCGCCAGCAGCTTAGCGGGAGGGCGCGCAGATACGCAGTATTTT. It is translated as CASSLAGGRADTQYF. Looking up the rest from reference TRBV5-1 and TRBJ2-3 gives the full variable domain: KAGVTQTPRYLIKTRGQQVTLSCSPISGHRSVSWYQQTPGQGLQFLFEYFSETQRNKGNFPGRFSGRQFSNSRSEMNVSTLELGDSALYLCASSLAGGRADTQYFGPGTRLTVL.